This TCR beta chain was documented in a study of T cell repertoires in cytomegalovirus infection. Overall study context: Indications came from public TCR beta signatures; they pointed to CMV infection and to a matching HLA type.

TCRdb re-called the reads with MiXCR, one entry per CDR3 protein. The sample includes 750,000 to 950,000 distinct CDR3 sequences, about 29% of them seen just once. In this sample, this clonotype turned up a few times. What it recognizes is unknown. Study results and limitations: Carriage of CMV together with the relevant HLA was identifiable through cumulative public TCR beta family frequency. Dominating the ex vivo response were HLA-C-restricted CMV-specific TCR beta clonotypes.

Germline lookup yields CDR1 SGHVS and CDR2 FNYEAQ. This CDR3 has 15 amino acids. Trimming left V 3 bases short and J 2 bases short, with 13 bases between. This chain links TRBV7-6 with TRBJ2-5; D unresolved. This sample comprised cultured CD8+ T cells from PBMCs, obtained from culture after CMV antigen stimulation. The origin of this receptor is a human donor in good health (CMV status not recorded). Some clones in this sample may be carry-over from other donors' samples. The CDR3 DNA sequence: TGTGCCAGCAGCTTGGCCTGGACGGCACAAGAGACCCAGTACTTC. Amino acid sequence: CASSLAWTAQETQYF.